The T cell receptor beta chain described here comes from a study of shared clonotypes between healthy human individuals. Broader study findings: Among the subsets, naive ones generally showed larger estimated richness than memory ones. What rarefaction showed was incomplete sorted-subset sequencing despite large depth.

About this clone itself: The antigen is unknown.

From CD4+ cells came CD45RA+ naive and CD45RA-negative memory subsets. Replicate PCRs run on sorted subsets employed around 200 ng DNA, around 27,000 T cell genomes. Assay: immunoSEQ multiplex PCR; the TCRdb copy retains only in-frame clones and omits some. The data contain 2 million to 2.5 million clones, roughly 93% of them seen just once; the ten biggest clones take up roughly 0.36%. This CDR3 contains 16 residues. Germline V CDR1 and CDR2: SGHDT, YYEEEE. The V gene lost 3 bases and the J gene lost 2 bases, with 14 bases spanning the gap. This chain joins TRBV5-6 and TRBJ2-2; possible D gene TRBD2, 6 bases. The sequence was obtained from a young man in good health. Some clones in this sample may be carry-over from other donors' samples. The sample was naive CD4+ T cells from PBMCs. The subset here: CD45RA+ positively selected. The CDR3 loop is CASSWAPGRNTGELFF. The CDR3 bases are TGTGCCAGCAGCTGGGCCCCCGGGAGAAACACCGGGGAGCTGTTTTTT.